The 32 T cell receptor beta chains given below trace back to one sample, sequenced in a study of neurological immune-mediated disorders. One entry per CDR3 protein, called by TCRdb with MiXCR from the 5' RACE reads. The sample lists approximately 90,000 distinct CDR3 sequences, around 3.3% seen once, with 5% to 7.5% in the top ten. The material sequenced was PBMCs. All receptors derive from a woman between 18 and 29 years old with multiple sclerosis.

This clonotype was found many times. J is TRBJ2-3 and V is TRBV11-1; unclear D gene. The CDR3 extends over 13 amino acids. V dropped 3 bases and J dropped 0 bases, with 4 bases sitting between them. CDR1 and CDR2 (germline): SGHAT, FQDESV (reference sequence). The CDR3 nucleotides are TGTGCCAGCAGCTTCCGAAGCACAGATACGCAGTATTTT. Amino acid sequence: CASSFRSTDTQYF. The variable domain in full, completed from reference TRBV11-1 and TRBJ2-3, reads EAEVAQSPRYKITEKSQAVAFWCDPISGHATLYWYRQILGQGPELLVQFQDESVVDDSQLPKDRFSAERLKGVDSTLKIQPAELGDSAMYLCASSFRSTDTQYFGPGTRLTVL.

The table lists this clonotype with many counts. The V call is TRBV3-1, the J call TRBJ2-7; TRBD2 might be the D (5 bases). Trimming took 1 base from V and 1 from J, leaving 11 bases between them. This CDR3 region has 15 residues. The germline V gene encodes CDR1 LGHDT and CDR2 YNNKEL (reference sequence). The CDR3 DNA follows: TGTGCCAGCAGCCAAGCGGGGTTTGGGTCCTACGAGCAGTACTTC. Its translation: CASSQAGFGSYEQYF.

This clonotype has a count of ten or more. The V and J genes are TRBV18 and TRBJ2-1, with 13 bases aligning to TRBD2. CDR1 and CDR2 from the germline V gene are KGHSH and LQKENI. Trimming took 0 bases from V and 7 from J; bases not matched to a gene: 6. The CDR3 length is 17 residues. The CDR3 bases are TGTGCCAGCTCACCACCTGGTATGACTAGCGGGGGGAATGAGCAGTTCTTC. Its protein is CASSPPGMTSGGNEQFF.

This clonotype was found many times. J is TRBJ2-1 and V is TRBV7-9; 10 nucleotides align to TRBD2. V was pared by 1 base and J by 2 bases, with 5 bases of the junction left unmatched. The CDR3 totals 17 residues. Germline V CDR1 and CDR2: SEHNR, FQNEAQ (reference sequence). CDR3 bases: TGTGCCAGCAGCTTAGATTTGAGCGGGAGGGCCTACAATGAGCAGTTCTTC. Translating gives CASSLDLSGRAYNEQFF.

This clonotype was recorded at least ten times. The V gene is TRBV5-1, the J gene TRBJ2-3; a weak D match, TRBD1 (7 bases). This CDR3 region has 17 residues. Trimming shortened V by 4 bases and J by 5 bases, and 23 bases separated the two germline ends. CDR1 SGHRS and CDR2 YFSETQ come from the germline V gene. CDR3 residues: CASSPRQGGASGDTQYF. The DNA of the CDR3 is TGCGCCAGCAGCCCCCGACAGGGAGGCGCCTCGGGAGATACGCAGTATTTT.

As to this clonotype: This may arise from a read error, as a much more abundant clone is one base away. CDR3 sequence (DNA): TGTGCCAGCAGGGGTATAAGGGATCAGCCCAAGCATTTT. It yields the protein CASRGIRDQPKHF. The chain combines TRBV6-2 or TRBV6-3 with TRBJ1-5; D unclear. This CDR3 region has 13 residues. Germline V gives CDR1 MNHEY, CDR2 SVGEGT.

This clonotype was seen at least ten times. This chain connects TRBV4-3 to TRBJ2-1; D perhaps matches TRBD2 (5 bases). This CDR3 has 14 amino acids. Trimming stripped 3 bases from V and 10 bases from J, with 16 bases between. In germline, CDR1 is LGHNA, CDR2 YSLEER. CDR3 sequence: CASSHVLRGQEQFF. CDR3 DNA sequence: TGCGCCAGCAGCCATGTTTTAAGAGGGCAAGAGCAGTTCTTC.

This clonotype was counted ten times or more. The chain links TRBV12-3 or TRBV12-4 to TRBJ2-2; no firm D call. The V end lost 0 bases, the J end lost 3 bases, and 5 bases lay between the germline ends. The CDR3 spans 14 residues. This CDR3 reads CASSLAHHTGELFF. DNA for the CDR3: TGTGCCAGCAGTTTAGCACATCACACCGGGGAGCTGTTTTTT.

Ten or more counts support this clonotype. This rearrangement joins TRBV12-3 or TRBV12-4 to TRBJ2-6, with D hard to call. The CDR3 sequence is 13 residues long. Trimming took 8 bases from V and 1 from J, leaving 6 bases between them. The CDR3 protein is CASGDSGANVLTF. As DNA, the CDR3 is TGTGCCAGCGGTGATTCTGGGGCCAACGTCCTGACTTTC.

The table lists this clonotype with many counts. The chain carries TRBV15 and TRBJ1-3; D gene unclear. The CDR3 extends over 13 amino acids. V lost 0 bases and J lost 4, with 4 bases in between. CDR1 and CDR2 (germline): LNHNV, YYDKDF (reference sequence). The CDR3 nucleotides read TGTGCCACCAGCAGAGATAAGGGAAACACCATATATTTT. It specifies CATSRDKGNTIYF.

In its sample, this clonotype was seen many times. This chain uses TRBV7-2 with TRBJ2-5; D is undetermined. The length of the CDR3 is 16 residues. The ends were cut back, 2 bases at V and 1 base at J, with 14 bases in the middle. The V gene's germline CDR1 is SGHTA and CDR2 FQGNSA. The CDR3 DNA is TGTGCCAGCAGCTTATTTGCCTCCACTTCCCAAGAGACCCAGTACTTC. Translated: CASSLFASTSQETQYF.

This clonotype was seen many times. An end of the junction does not agree with germline; a read error may underlie this. The chain has TRBV3-1 and TRBJ1-2; D not resolved. The germline gives CDR1 LGHDT, CDR2 YNNKEL (reference sequence). The CDR3 covers 12 residues. CDR3 in amino acids: CASSQVGNYGVF. The CDR3 coding sequence is TGTGCCAGCAGCCAAGTGGGGAATTACGGGGTCTTC.

The table lists this clonotype with many counts. The chain carries TRBV5-1 and TRBJ2-5, with 8 bases fitting TRBD1. The CDR3 runs 14 residues. Germline assignment: CDR1 SGHRS and CDR2 YFSETQ. The V and J ends lost 0 bases and 5 bases, in that order; junction bases with no gene match: 3. The CDR3 reads CASSLAGGAETQYF. CDR3 nucleotide sequence: TGCGCCAGCAGCTTGGCAGGGGGCGCTGAGACCCAGTACTTC.

The sample holds many counts of this clonotype. The genes are TRBV5-1 and TRBJ2-3, with no clear D. Between the trimmed V and J ends, which lost 1 base and 5 bases, there was a span of 20 bases. CDR1 SGHRS and CDR2 YFSETQ come from the germline V gene. This CDR3 contains 17 residues. The DNA of the CDR3 is TGCGCCAGCAGCTTGTCCGTTTCTCCCCCCTCGGGAGATACGCAGTATTTT. This gives the protein CASSLSVSPPSGDTQYF.

This clonotype was picked up many times. CDR3 amino acids: CASSQNGGGQPQHF. The CDR3 coding sequence is TGCGCCAGCAGCCAAAATGGAGGGGGCCAGCCCCAGCATTTT. The rearrangement uses TRBV4-3 and TRBJ1-5, with 7 nucleotides matching TRBD1. J lost 7 bases, V lost 2 bases, and 5 bases had no gene match. There are 14 residues in the CDR3. The germline gives CDR1 LGHNA, CDR2 YSLEER.

This clonotype was detected many times. The chain links TRBV29-1 to TRBJ2-1, with 8 nucleotides matching TRBD2. The CDR3 spans 11 residues. Germline values: CDR1 SQVTM, CDR2 ANQGSEA. V gave up 5 bases and J gave up 9 bases; unmatched junction bases: 3. CDR3 residues: CSVRGGGEQFF. The CDR3 nucleotides are TGCAGCGTTCGGGGGGGCGGTGAGCAGTTCTTC.

This clonotype came up many times. DNA of the CDR3: TGCGCCAGCAGTGCGTTCGACAATGAGCAGTTCTTC. As protein: CASSAFDNEQFF. The V gene is TRBV10-2, the J gene TRBJ2-1; D remains unclear. The germline gives CDR1 WSHSY, CDR2 SAAADI. Trimming took 4 bases from V and 5 from J, leaving 6 bases between them. The CDR3 length is 12 residues.

This clonotype was recorded at least ten times. The chain joins TRBV20-1 to TRBJ2-1, with TRBD2 matching 10 bases. The CDR3 length is 19 residues. Germline-derived CDR1 and CDR2 are DFQATT and SNEGSKA (reference sequence). The V gene end was trimmed by 5 bases and the J gene end by 7 bases; junction bases not matched to a gene: 23. As DNA, the CDR3 is TGCAGTGCTTTTATGATCGGCCTAGCGGGAGCGGGGCATAAGAATGAGCAGTTCTTC. This encodes CSAFMIGLAGAGHKNEQFF.

This clonotype was seen a few times. The chain carries TRBV6-5 and TRBJ1-2; 7 nucleotides match TRBD1. The CDR3 is 17 amino acids. From germline, CDR1 is MNHEY and CDR2 SVGAGI. With V trimmed by 9 bases and J by 5 bases, 21 bases remained unmatched. CDR3 region: CARTENPGQWLTYGYTF. The CDR3 DNA follows: TGTGCCAGAACCGAAAACCCGGGACAGTGGCTAACTTATGGCTACACCTTC.

This clonotype was counted at least ten times. The V and J genes are TRBV20-1 and TRBJ2-3; a possible D gene is TRBD2 (7 bases). Trimming stripped 3 bases from V and 4 bases from J, with 11 bases between. CDR1 is DFQATT and CDR2 is SNEGSKA in the germline V gene (reference sequence). This CDR3 is 13 amino acids long. As DNA, the CDR3 is TGCAGTGCTAGGGGGGGGGCGCCAGATACGCAGTATTTT. It yields the protein CSARGGAPDTQYF.

This clonotype was seen ten or more times. J is TRBJ1-2 and V is TRBV18; D unresolved. The CDR3 extends over 15 amino acids. Germline V gives CDR1 KGHSH, CDR2 LQKENI. The V end lost 3 bases, the J end lost 6 bases, and 17 bases lay between the germline ends. CDR3 nucleotides: TGTGCCAGCTCACCGTTCGAGGAAACCGGGAATGGCTACACCTTC. Translating gives CASSPFEETGNGYTF.

This clonotype has a count of ten or more. This rearrangement joins TRBV7-9 to TRBJ2-7; unclear D gene. Trimming took off 3 bases at V and 5 bases at J, with 11 bases between the two ends. Germline loops: CDR1 SEHNR, CDR2 FQNEAQ (reference sequence). The CDR3 spans 13 residues. Here the CDR3 DNA reads TGTGCCAGCAGCTTCACGTACAAGGACGAGCAGTACTTC. This sequence encodes CASSFTYKDEQYF.

This clonotype was detected many times. This sequence joins TRBV7-7 and TRBJ2-7; TRBD1 matches 7 bases. With V trimmed by 0 bases and J by 4 bases, 3 bases remained unmatched. This CDR3 comprises 14 residues. CDR1 and CDR2 (germline): SSHAT, FNYEAQ (reference sequence). In DNA, the CDR3 is TGTGCCAGCAGCTTAGCCCCGACAGGGTACGAGCAGTACTTC. Its protein is CASSLAPTGYEQYF.

In its sample, this clonotype was seen many times. The V gene is TRBV20-1, the J gene TRBJ2-7; the D gene is possibly TRBD1 (5 bases). The CDR3 consists of 13 residues. The V and J ends lost 3 bases and 3 bases respectively, with 12 bases between them. Germline CDR1 and CDR2: DFQATT and SNEGSKA (reference sequence). The CDR3: CSARGHGDYEQYF. The CDR3 bases are TGCAGTGCTAGGGGGCACGGAGACTACGAGCAGTACTTC.

This clonotype was counted between two and nine times. This may come from a read error, since a much larger clone is one base off. This chain links TRBV11-3 with TRBJ2-2, with D unresolved. The CDR3 contains 14 residues. The germline V and J ends were trimmed by 1 base and 6 bases, with 9 bases remaining between them. The germline V gene encodes CDR1 SGHNT and CDR2 YENEEA. CDR3 nucleotide sequence: TGTGCCAGCAGCTTAGCACACATCGCCGGGGAGCTGTTTTTT. Its translation: CASSLAHIAGELFF.

This clonotype was detected ten times or more. This chain links TRBV20-1 with TRBJ2-7, with 9 positions matching TRBD2. Germline CDR1 and CDR2: DFQATT and SNEGSKA (reference sequence). The ends lost 4 bases at V and 1 base at J; junction bases unmatched: 2. The CDR3 runs to 13 residues. The CDR3 loop is CSATSGKSYEQYF. CDR3 DNA: TGCAGTGCTACTAGCGGGAAATCCTACGAGCAGTACTTC.

Many counts were recorded for this clonotype. The chain carries TRBV27 and TRBJ1-1; 7 nucleotides match TRBD1. Germline V gives CDR1 MNHEY, CDR2 SMNVEV (reference sequence). There are 15 residues in the CDR3. V was pared by 2 bases and J by 4 bases, with 7 bases of the junction left unmatched. The CDR3 nucleotides are TGTGCCAGCAGTTTAACGACAGGGCCGGGCACTGAAGCTTTCTTT. It yields the protein CASSLTTGPGTEAFF.

This clonotype was detected ten times or more. CDR3 sequence (DNA): TGTGCCAGCAGCTTAGCAGGGGTCAGATCCTACGAGCAGTACTTC. Amino acids: CASSLAGVRSYEQYF. The chain links TRBV7-2 to TRBJ2-7; tentative D call: TRBD1 (5 bases). Trimming pared 0 bases from V and 1 base from J, leaving 10 bases between. CDR3 length: 15 residues. The germline V gene has CDR1 SGHTA and CDR2 FQGNSA.

This clonotype was counted many times. V usage is TRBV12-3 or TRBV12-4 and J usage is TRBJ2-1; TRBD2 is a possible D gene (5 bases). Trimming left V 4 bases short and J 12 bases short, with 25 bases between. The CDR3 length is 16 residues. In DNA, the CDR3 is TGTGCCAGCAGTTCAGATGCAGCCGGGAAGATGGGTAGGCAGTTCTTC. As protein: CASSSDAAGKMGRQFF.

This clonotype was detected many times. The genes are TRBV7-8 and TRBJ2-3, with D possibly TRBD2 on 5 matching bases. Trimming stripped 1 base from V and 0 bases from J, with 5 bases between. This CDR3 comprises 14 residues. Germline V lookup: CDR1 SGHVS, CDR2 FQNEAQ. The CDR3 here is CASSLGTSTDTQYF. As DNA, the CDR3 is TGTGCCAGCAGCTTAGGGACTAGCACAGATACGCAGTATTTT.

This clonotype has a count of ten or more. The gene calls are TRBV7-2 and TRBJ2-5; the D is unclear. The germline CDR1 and CDR2 sequences are SGHTA and FQGNSA. CDR3 size: 11 residues. V lost 5 bases and J 5 bases, leaving 6 bases between the germline ends. CDR3 protein: CASSRRETQYF. The CDR3 DNA sequence: TGTGCCAGCAGCCGTAGGGAGACCCAGTACTTC.

There are many counts of this clonotype. V gene TRBV12-3 or TRBV12-4 combines with J gene TRBJ2-5, with 7 positions matching TRBD1. The V segment lost 5 bases and the J segment 3 bases; nucleotides outside the gene matches: 9. The CDR3 spans 15 residues. CDR3 in DNA: TGTGCCAGCAGTACTTACCCCGGGACAGAAGAGACCCAGTACTTC. Protein: CASSTYPGTEETQYF.